The entry below gives a single T cell receptor (beta chain) sequence along with its context. The antigen remains undetermined. Time point described: week 47, end of study. Vaccination used 300 ug of mutant IDH1 20-mer peptide per dose, with topical imiquimod. This entry comes from a study of a mutant IDH1 vaccine in newly diagnosed glioma. The method was immunoSEQ multiplex PCR; TCRdb's version includes in-frame clones alone and lacks a portion of them. The sample holds tens of thousands of clones, approximately 84% seen once. The length of the CDR3 is 15 residues. Germline V CDR1 and CDR2: MNHEY, SMNVEV (reference sequence). Deletions cut 5 bases from V and 2 bases from J, with 16 bases between.

The chain has TRBV27 and TRBJ2-7; D is unresolved. The sequence came from a woman aged 25 to 39 with glioma. Some clones in this sample may be carry-over from other donors' samples. The sequenced sample was PBMCs, obtained from a glioma patient whose treatment included an IDH1 peptide vaccine. The CDR3 loop is CASSLGTGEAYEQYF. CDR3 DNA sequence: TGTGCCAGCAGTCTCGGTACTGGAGAAGCCTACGAGCAGTACTTC.